The rows below give T cell receptor beta chains drawn from one sample of a study of cytotoxic CD8 clonotypes in ibrutinib-treated CLL. Assay used: immunoSEQ multiplex PCR; TCRdb lists only in-frame clones, some missing. The sample consists of about 92,000 clones, about 74% of them appearing once. The sample here was PBMCs, taken after 24 months of ibrutinib treatment. Receptor source: a human donor with chronic lymphocytic leukemia. Both conserved end residues are part of each CDR3.

TRBV4-1	TRBJ2-1	CASSQDLSGRDLYNEQFF
TRBV5-5	TRBJ2-3	CASSLEWGTDTQYF
TRBV5-4	TRBJ2-3	CASRTGTSTDTQYF
TRBV5-1	TRBJ2-3	CASGAVQGKADTQYF
TRBV5-8	TRBJ1-5	CASSLVGNQPQHF
TRBV18	TRBJ1-5	CASSPAGIRNQPQHF
TRBV28	TRBJ1-5	CASSLLWQGAGQPQHF
TRBV5-1	TRBJ2-3	CASSGMDRGMADTQYF
TRBV6-6	TRBJ2-2	CASSYDGNTGELFF
TRBV21-1	TRBJ2-7	CASSSRDRGLEQYF
TRBV2	TRBJ2-1	CASSLGWSYNEQFF
TRBV9	TRBJ2-1	CASSVGGRTYNEQFF
TRBV7-2	TRBJ2-7	CASSPQRAVRSEQYF
TRBV19	TRBJ2-5	CASRVGTYTETQYF
TRBV6-1	TRBJ2-1	CAISGGDLYNEQFF
TRBV6-5	TRBJ1-5	CASRPGTANQPQHF
TRBV9	TRBJ1-1	CASSVDSGGDTEAFF
TRBV9	TRBJ2-7	CASSALGAEQYF
TRBV7-7	TRBJ1-1	CASSLGDNTEAFF
TRBV4-3	TRBJ1-2	CASSQVRDISGYTF
TRBV28	TRBJ1-5	CASSLVAPQPQHF
TRBV11-2	TRBJ2-1	CASSLDTLAGGRNEQFF
TRBV18	TRBJ1-3	CASSPFDISRRNTIYF
TRBV18	TRBJ1-2	CASSPPAGMGYGYTF
TRBV18	TRBJ2-1	CASSPRTSGRAYNEQFF
TRBV7-2	TRBJ2-1	CASSRFDGGWGNEQFF
TRBV7-9	TRBJ1-4	CASSSTGGGNEKLFF
TRBV13	TRBJ2-3	CASSRSGGAGVGDTQYF
TRBV18	TRBJ1-5	CASSPGQSVGHSNQPQHF
TRBV7-2	TRBJ2-3	CASSRPGGGKTDTQYF
TRBV5-1	TRBJ2-6	CASSPPNGGSLGANVLTF
TRBV5-6	TRBJ2-7	CASSFGHEQYF
TRBV6-5	TRBJ1-6	CASSTAGTGNSPLHF
TRBV4-1	TRBJ2-2	CASSLMGGRVPGELFF
TRBV7-2	TRBJ2-5	CASSSERWTSGGAETQYF
TRBV18	TRBJ1-1	CASSLSGGRSTEAFF
TRBV19	TRBJ2-4	CASSIKGLGRTCF
TRBV6-5	TRBJ2-7	CASSQPGGVYEQYF
TRBV27	TRBJ2-7	CASKNRGQNEQYF
TRBV2	TRBJ2-7	CANRRQGSYEQYF